This T cell receptor beta chain was obtained from a study of CD4 T cells in relation to SARS-CoV-2 and coronaviruses. The length of the CDR3 is 16 residues. CDR1 and CDR2 from the germline V gene are SGHRS and YFSETQ. The ends were cut back, 0 bases at V and 2 bases at J, with 14 bases in the middle. The unexposed donors gave CD4+ T cells in about 2010-2019, prior to COVID-19. Naive and memory CD4+ T cells were separated from cryopreserved PBMCs. Only in-frame clones appear in the TCRdb table, and some are missing; sequencing was by immunoSEQ multiplex PCR. The profile covers tens of thousands of clones, with 80% to 90% appearing a single time and around 1.5% taken by the ten largest.

The TCR originated in a human donor in good health. The V gene is TRBV5-1, the J gene TRBJ2-5; D uncertain. Sequences were obtained from memory CD4+ T cells from PBMCs. CDR3 sequence (DNA): TGCGCCAGCAGCTTGGCCGTGGCAGCCTCTCAAGAGACCCAGTACTTC. Protein sequence: CASSLAVAASQETQYF.